One and the same sample provided the 13 T cell receptor beta chains below, sequenced in a study of T cells in Graves' hyperthyroidism and ophthalmopathy. Amplification of TCR beta CDR3 regions used RNA as the template. The TCR CDR3 was amplified in a first-round RT-PCR using the HTBI primer set. TCRdb reanalysed the multiplex PCR reads using MiXCR and keeps one entry per CDR3 protein. The table has under 350,000 distinct CDR3 sequences, around 23% seen once; the top ten hold around 50%. The specimen sequenced was blood. These receptors all come from a woman aged 45-59 years with Graves' hyperthyroidism.

This clonotype showed up many times. The V call is TRBV6-5, the J call TRBJ2-2; D possibly corresponds to TRBD1 (5 bases). V was clipped by 0 bases and J by 2 bases, with 16 bases between them. CDR1 is MNHEY, CDR2 SVGAGI, per germline. The CDR3 contains 18 residues. CDR3 amino acids: CASSYSPPFGANTGELFF. The CDR3 bases are TGTGCCAGCAGTTACTCCCCCCCTTTTGGGGCCAACACCGGGGAGCTGTTTTTT.

This clonotype has a count of ten or more. This CDR3 reads CSSTGTGVSYEQYF. CDR3 nucleotide sequence: TGCAGTTCAACCGGGACAGGGGTCTCCTACGAGCAGTACTTC. J is TRBJ2-7 and V is TRBV20-1, with 10 bases aligning to TRBD1. Germline CDR1 reads DFQATT; CDR2 reads SNEGSKA (reference sequence). With V trimmed by 8 bases and J by 0 bases, 7 bases remained unmatched. The CDR3 consists of 14 residues.

This clonotype was recorded a few times. The V and J genes are TRBV15 and TRBJ1-1; 7 bases fit TRBD1. The CDR3 sequence is 15 residues long. V shed 5 bases, J shed 2 bases, and the junction held 8 bases outside the gene matches. Germline V CDR1 and CDR2: LNHNV, YYDKDF (reference sequence). The CDR3 DNA is TGTGCCACCAGCCCGGGACAGTCAACCAACACTGAAGCTTTCTTT. As protein: CATSPGQSTNTEAFF.

The sample holds many counts of this clonotype. V is TRBV2 and J is TRBJ1-5, with D unclear. The ends were cut back, 6 bases at V and 9 bases at J, with 15 bases in the middle. Germline V gives CDR1 SNHLY, CDR2 FYNNEI. The CDR3 is 13 residues long. The CDR3 coding sequence is TGTGCCAGCAGAGCTGGCGCAGAGTGGCCCCAGCATTTT. This encodes CASRAGAEWPQHF.

This clonotype was counted between two and nine times. This rearrangement joins TRBV12-3 or TRBV12-4 to TRBJ1-1; the D is unclear. The CDR3 is 14 residues long. Trimming stripped 6 bases from V and 3 bases from J, with 14 bases between. In DNA form, the CDR3 reads TGTGCCAGCAGGATAGGCGGGGATCACACTGAAGCTTTCTTT. Translation gives CASRIGGDHTEAFF.

There are many counts of this clonotype. This chain links TRBV20-1 with TRBJ2-3; TRBD1 might be the D (6 bases). Germline-derived CDR1 and CDR2 are DFQATT and SNEGSKA (reference sequence). The CDR3 loop spans 15 amino acids. The V gene lost 2 bases and the J gene lost 0 bases, with 12 bases spanning the gap. The CDR3 DNA reads TGCAGTGCTAGACTGGACAGATCTAGCACAGATACGCAGTATTTT. Translation: CSARLDRSSTDTQYF.

This clonotype has just a few counts. J is TRBJ2-1 and V is TRBV7-2; D possibly corresponds to TRBD2 (6 bases). V was cut by 4 bases and J by 4 bases, with 17 bases left in between. CDR1 and CDR2 from the germline V gene are SGHTA and FQGNSA. The CDR3 is made up of 16 amino acids. The CDR3 spells CASSSHGRDLYNEQFF. For the CDR3, the DNA is TGTGCCAGCAGCTCCCATGGGCGGGATCTTTACAATGAGCAGTTCTTC.

Comment on this clonotype: A much larger clonotype is one base distant, so this may be a read error. The J gene is TRBJ1-2, the V gene TRBV20-1, with D unclear. Trimming removed 8 bases at V and 12 bases at J, with 19 bases between. Germline CDR1 is DFQATT and CDR2 is SNEGSKA (reference sequence). This CDR3 is 11 amino acids long. The CDR3 is CSTTKDSMNTF. For the CDR3, the DNA is TGCAGTACTACCAAGGATTCGATGAACACCTTC.

This clonotype was seen ten or more times. The chain couples TRBV5-1 to TRBJ2-7; D gene ambiguous. CDR3 length equals 15 residues. V was shortened by 0 bases and J by 3 bases, with 13 bases between the two germline ends. Germline V gene sequence: CDR1 SGHRS, CDR2 YFSETQ. The CDR3 bases are TGCGCCAGCAGCTTGGGAGGTTCAGGAAACTACGAGCAGTACTTC. Protein: CASSLGGSGNYEQYF.

In this sample, this clonotype turned up many times. The chain joins TRBV28 to TRBJ2-1; D is possibly TRBD2 (6 bases). The CDR3 totals 14 residues. The V end lost 3 bases, the J end lost 12 bases, and 18 bases lay between the germline ends. Looked up from germline, CDR1 is MDHEN and CDR2 is SYDVKM. This CDR3 is CASSFGRDSHAQFF. The DNA of the CDR3 is TGTGCCAGCAGTTTTGGTCGGGACTCCCATGCGCAGTTCTTC.

This clonotype was seen ten or more times. This chain connects TRBV2 to TRBJ2-3, with TRBD2 matching 8 bases. The V gene's germline CDR1 is SNHLY and CDR2 FYNNEI. The CDR3 extends over 14 amino acids. The V and J ends lost 6 bases and 2 bases, in that order; junction bases with no gene match: 4. CDR3 in amino acids: CASRGTRYTDTQYF. CDR3 in DNA: TGTGCCAGCAGGGGGACTAGGTACACAGATACGCAGTATTTT.

The sample holds a few counts of this clonotype. This chain connects TRBV28 to TRBJ1-2; no clear D gene. The germline gives CDR1 MDHEN, CDR2 SYDVKM. V was shortened by 9 bases and J by 0 bases, with 11 bases between the two germline ends. The CDR3 is 13 residues long. The CDR3 protein is CASLLGTNYGYTF. The CDR3 bases are TGTGCCAGTCTTCTGGGTACTAACTATGGCTACACCTTC.

Only a few counts were recorded for this clonotype. The chain recombines TRBV6-1 with TRBJ2-3; 7 nucleotides align to TRBD2. The CDR3 runs to 14 residues. J lost 8 bases, V lost 8 bases, and 13 bases had no gene match. CDR1 and CDR2 from the germline V gene are MNHNS and SASEGT. CDR3 nucleotides: TGTGCCAGCCGTCGGGGGGAGGCCCCCGGTACGCAGTATTTT. Translating gives CASRRGEAPGTQYF.